One and the same sample provided the 4 T cell receptor beta chains below, sequenced in a study of shared clonotypes between healthy human individuals. The protocol was immunoSEQ multiplex PCR, while the TCRdb copy is restricted to in-frame clones and leaves out a portion. There are over 950,000 clones in the sample; approximately 75% occur only once, and about 0.94% lies in the top ten. The sequencing sample was made of memory CD4+ T cells from PBMCs. Subset described: CD45RA-negative fraction. The receptors were sampled from a young man in good health. Some clones in this sample may be carry-over from other donors' samples.

The genes are TRBV5-4 and TRBJ2-3, with TRBD1 matching 9 bases. The CDR3 sequence is 16 residues long. Germline CDR1 reads SGHNT; CDR2 reads YYREEE (reference sequence). Trimming cost V 4 bases and J 4 bases; bases outside gene matches: 10. The CDR3 nucleotides read TGTGCCAGCAGCCAAGCTCCGGGACAGGGAGCAGATACGCAGTATTTT. Its protein product is CASSQAPGQGADTQYF. Drawing the rest from reference TRBV5-4 and TRBJ2-3, the complete variable domain is ETGVTQSPTHLIKTRGQQVTLRCSSQSGHNTVSWYQQALGQGPQFIFQYYREEENGRGNFPPRFSGLQFPNYSSELNVNALELDDSALYLCASSQAPGQGADTQYFGPGTRLTVL.

The rearrangement joins TRBV29-1 to TRBJ1-1; possible D gene TRBD1, 5 bases. Trimming left V 2 bases short and J 4 bases short, with 8 bases between. This CDR3 has 12 residues. Per germline, CDR1 SQVTM and CDR2 ANQGSEA. CDR3 loop: CSVERGSTEAFF. In nucleotides, the CDR3 is TGCAGCGTTGAACGGGGGTCCACTGAAGCTTTCTTT.

Comments on this clone: The same CDR3 is also encoded by other DNA sequences in this sample. This chain uses TRBV19 with TRBJ1-1, with D possibly matching TRBD1 (6 bases). Germline lookup yields CDR1 LNHDA and CDR2 SQIVND (reference sequence). The CDR3 runs 15 residues. Trimming removed 3 bases from V and 4 bases from J, with 15 bases in between. CDR3 in amino acids: CASSIGGQGTTEAFF. In nucleotides, the CDR3 is TGTGCCAGTAGTATCGGCGGGCAGGGGACCACTGAAGCTTTCTTT.

The V call is TRBV7-9, the J call TRBJ2-7; 14 bases are shared with TRBD2. CDR3 size: 18 residues. The germline CDR1 and CDR2 sequences are SEHNR and FQNEAQ (reference sequence). V lost 5 bases and J lost 3; bases outside the gene matches: 12. CDR3 nucleotides: TGTGCCAGCAGCCTGTTACCGGGACTAGCGGGAGAAGGCTACGAGCAGTACTTC. It yields the protein CASSLLPGLAGEGYEQYF.